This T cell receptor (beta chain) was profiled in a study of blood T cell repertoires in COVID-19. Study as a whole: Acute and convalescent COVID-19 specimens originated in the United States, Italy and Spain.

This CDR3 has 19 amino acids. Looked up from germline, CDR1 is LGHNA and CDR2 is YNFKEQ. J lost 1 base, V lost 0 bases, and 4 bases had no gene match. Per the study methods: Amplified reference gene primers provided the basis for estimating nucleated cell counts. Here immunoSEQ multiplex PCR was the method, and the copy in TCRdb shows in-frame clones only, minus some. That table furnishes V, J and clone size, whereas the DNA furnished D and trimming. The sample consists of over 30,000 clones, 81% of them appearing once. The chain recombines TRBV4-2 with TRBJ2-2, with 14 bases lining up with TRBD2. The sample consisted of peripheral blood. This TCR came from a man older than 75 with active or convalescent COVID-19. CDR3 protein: CASSQDGLAGGENTGELFF. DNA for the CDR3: TGTGCCAGCAGCCAAGATGGACTAGCGGGGGGCGAGAACACCGGGGAGCTGTTTTTT.